This T cell receptor (beta chain) was captured by sequencing in a study of T-cell memory formation after mild COVID-19. The CDR3 is made up of 16 amino acids. V shed 0 bases, J shed 4 bases, and the junction held 6 bases outside the gene matches. CDR1 and CDR2 from the germline V gene are DFQATT and SNEGSKA (reference sequence). TCRdb itself ran the 5' RACE reads through MiXCR, one entry per CDR3 protein. Among around 440,000 distinct CDR3 sequences, 15% to 20% were seen once, and the ten largest hold more than 9%. This clonotype originated in an adult woman who had mild COVID-19 (a few samples of this study predate the infection). Cell type and time point are not known. The gene calls are TRBV20-1 and TRBJ2-1; 10 bases agree with TRBD1. Sequencing was carried out using PBMCs or a T cell subset sorted from them (not recorded which). CDR3: CSARDRGQGRYNEQFF. The CDR3 region has the DNA TGCAGTGCTAGAGATAGGGGACAGGGGAGATACAATGAGCAGTTCTTC.